This TCR beta chain stems from a study of T-cell memory formation after mild COVID-19. Study-wide results and limits: Contracting CD4+ clones lay largely in CM and EM, with CD8+ ones residing in EMRA. Pre-infection memory harbored some responding clones, suggesting cross-reactive memory joined. Day 37-peaking second-wave clones had unconfirmed SARS-CoV-2 specificity.

MiXCR, run by TCRdb on the 5' RACE reads, gives a single entry per CDR3 protein. The table shows 280,000 or so distinct CDR3 sequences, with 15% to 20% occurring only once. V lost 4 bases to trimming and J lost 7 bases, with 18 bases between them. The germline V gene encodes CDR1 SGHRS and CDR2 YFSETQ. This CDR3 spans 16 amino acids. In the case of this clonotype: The antigen is not known.

The sequenced sample consisted of PBMCs or a T cell subset sorted from them (not recorded which). The clonotype was recovered from a man in his late teens or twenties who had mild COVID-19 (a few samples of this study predate the infection). Cell type and time point are not known. The chain uses TRBV5-1 and TRBJ1-6, with D hard to call. The CDR3 is CASSPGVGRMNSPLHF. CDR3 nucleotide sequence: TGCGCCAGCAGCCCGGGCGTAGGGCGGATGAATTCACCCCTCCACTTT. Using reference TRBV5-1 and TRBJ1-6 for the parts outside the CDR3, the full variable domain is KAGVTQTPRYLIKTRGQQVTLSCSPISGHRSVSWYQQTPGQGLQFLFEYFSETQRNKGNFPGRFSGRQFSNSRSEMNVSTLELGDSALYLCASSPGVGRMNSPLHFGNGTRLTVT.